The present T cell receptor (beta chain) was sequenced within a study of blood T cell repertoires in COVID-19. Study overall: Whether acute or convalescent, the COVID-19 samples came from the United States, Italy and Spain. Sources were T cells, B-cell-depleted T cells, or PBMCs; the material itself was cDNA or gDNA.

Trimming left V 4 bases short and J 9 bases short, with 25 bases between. Germline assignment: CDR1 MNHEY and CDR2 SMNVEV (reference sequence). This CDR3 has 17 residues. Profiled with immunoSEQ multiplex PCR; TCRdb holds only in-frame clones, not every one. Among approximately 93,000 clones listed, more than 80% were seen once. The V and J genes are TRBV27 and TRBJ2-1, with a tentative D call TRBD1 (5 bases). This receptor was obtained from a man in his fifties or sixties with active or convalescent COVID-19. Sequenced material: peripheral blood. CDR3 in amino acids: CASSSPGQGFLVGEQFF. The DNA for the CDR3 is TGTGCCAGCAGTTCTCCAGGGCAGGGTTTTTTGGTTGGTGAGCAGTTCTTC.